The 27 T cell receptor beta chains reported below all come from one sample, sequenced in a study of cytomegalovirus exposure and HLA in healthy donors. The PCR had 60 Vbeta and 13 Jbeta primers. Data came from immunoSEQ multiplex PCR; TCRdb stores just in-frame clones and leaves some out. Here the sample spans some 120,000 clones, around 80% being singletons. The sample comprised PBMCs. These receptors originate from a man aged 25 to 45 in good health and CMV-seropositive.

The chain employs TRBV4-1 and TRBJ1-2, with 10 bases fitting TRBD1. V lost 4 bases, J lost 5 bases, and 4 bases stayed unmatched. The CDR3 is 14 amino acids. CDR1 is MGHRA and CDR2 is YSYEKL in the germline V gene. The CDR3: CASSPRDRGYGYTF. The DNA for the CDR3 is TGCGCCAGCAGCCCCCGGGACAGGGGATATGGCTACACCTTC.

This sequence joins TRBV7-3 and TRBJ2-5; tentatively, D is TRBD1 (6 bases). The V and J ends lost 2 bases and 5 bases respectively, with 15 bases between them. This CDR3 comprises 15 residues. The germline V gene encodes CDR1 SGHTA and CDR2 FQGTGA. The CDR3 here is CASSLPGFQGETQYF. DNA of the CDR3: TGTGCCAGCAGCTTACCGGGGTTCCAGGGGGAGACCCAGTACTTC.

The chain couples TRBV20-1 to TRBJ1-1; D is perhaps TRBD1 (6 bases). Germline values: CDR1 DFQATT, CDR2 SNEGSKA (reference sequence). This CDR3 contains 11 residues. Trimming stripped 5 bases from V and 8 bases from J, with 12 bases between. The chain's CDR3 is CSALDSAEAFF. The CDR3 DNA reads TGCAGTGCTCTGGACAGTGCGGAAGCTTTCTTT.

This clone was recorded a few times. In DNA, the CDR3 is TGTGCCAGCAGTGCTAGCGGCTACACCGGGGAGCTGTTTTTT. Protein: CASSASGYTGELFF. The V and J genes are TRBV25-1 and TRBJ2-2; 7 nucleotides agree with TRBD2. The CDR3 totals 14 residues. V was pared by 4 bases and J by 3 bases, with 2 bases of the junction left unmatched. The germline V gene has CDR1 MGHDK and CDR2 SYGVNS.

The rearrangement uses TRBV29-1 and TRBJ1-2; tentative D call: TRBD1 (5 bases). Germline CDR1 and CDR2: SQVTM and ANQGSEA. V lost 3 bases, J lost 4 bases, and 12 bases lay in between. The CDR3 is 13 amino acids. The CDR3 reads CSVDFRGLYGYTF. The CDR3 bases are TGCAGCGTTGACTTTAGGGGCCTCTATGGCTACACCTTC.

The rearrangement links TRBV19 to TRBJ2-5, with a weak D call TRBD2 (6 bases). Germline values: CDR1 LNHDA, CDR2 SQIVND (reference sequence). The length of the CDR3 is 14 residues. Trimming shortened V by 5 bases and J by 4 bases, and 14 bases separated the two germline ends. CDR3 region: CASSPGHGGETQYF. In DNA form, the CDR3 reads TGTGCCAGTAGTCCCGGGCACGGGGGAGAGACCCAGTACTTC.

The V call is TRBV5-4, the J call TRBJ1-4; tentative D call: TRBD1 (6 bases). The CDR3 is made up of 15 amino acids. V was shortened by 0 bases and J by 7 bases, with 13 bases between the two germline ends. CDR1 and CDR2 (germline): SGHNT, YYREEE (reference sequence). The CDR3 nucleotides are TGTGCCAGCAGCTTGGCGGGGGGCGTAGGTGAAAAACTGTTTTTT. This sequence encodes CASSLAGGVGEKLFF.

V usage is TRBV2 and J usage is TRBJ1-2, with 7 bases matching TRBD1. V was pared by 5 bases and J by 8 bases, with 11 bases of the junction left unmatched. The germline CDR1 and CDR2 sequences are SNHLY and FYNNEI. The CDR3 is 14 residues long. The chain's CDR3 is CASSLLDRAAGYTF. CDR3 coding DNA: TGTGCCAGCAGTTTGCTCGACAGGGCGGCCGGCTACACCTTC.

CDR3 sequence reads: CAWIDRDRTYEQYF. In nucleotides, the CDR3 is TGTGCCTGGATCGACCGGGACAGGACCTACGAGCAGTACTTC. The chain employs TRBV30 and TRBJ2-5; 8 bases map to TRBD1. The DNA end is more similar to TRBJ2-7, so the J call may be wrong. Germline V gene sequence: CDR1 GTSNPN, CDR2 SVGIG (reference sequence). The CDR3 sequence is 14 residues long.

This clone was seen only a few times. The genes are TRBV5-1 and TRBJ2-1, with D possibly being TRBD2 (6 bases). Trimming took 4 bases from V and 5 from J, leaving 10 bases between them. The CDR3 is 13 residues long. Looked up from germline, CDR1 is SGHRS and CDR2 is YFSETQ. This CDR3 reads CASSVGLNNEQFF. CDR3 bases: TGCGCCAGCAGCGTGGGACTTAACAATGAGCAGTTCTTC.

This clone was observed a single time. This sequence joins TRBV28 and TRBJ2-3, with TRBD1 as a possible D gene (6 bases). Germline V gene lookup returns CDR1 MDHEN and CDR2 SYDVKM. Between the trimmed V and J ends, which lost 10 bases and 2 bases, there was a span of 16 bases. The CDR3 extends over 14 amino acids. CDR3 coding DNA: TGTGCCACTAAAAGGACAGAAACCACAGATACGCAGTATTTT. Its translation is CATKRTETTDTQYF.

Notes on this clone: This CDR3 is also generated by other DNA sequences in the sample. J is TRBJ1-2 and V is TRBV14; tentative D call: TRBD1 (6 bases). V lost 0 bases and J 4 bases, leaving 15 bases between the germline ends. Per the germline V gene, CDR1 is SGHDN and CDR2 is FVKESK. The CDR3 totals 16 residues. CDR3 loop: CASSQEGGTPAYGYTF. The DNA for the CDR3 is TGTGCCAGCAGCCAAGAGGGGGGGACACCCGCCTATGGCTACACCTTC.

The rearrangement joins TRBV9 to TRBJ2-3, with D possibly TRBD1 on 5 matching bases. The CDR3 runs to 13 residues. Germline V gives CDR1 SGDLS, CDR2 YYNGEE. The germline V and J ends were trimmed by 1 base and 5 bases, with 8 bases remaining between them. The CDR3 region is CASSVTGGDTQYF. The DNA of the CDR3 is TGTGCCAGCAGCGTAACAGGCGGAGATACGCAGTATTTT.

V usage is TRBV5-4 and J usage is TRBJ2-1; the match to TRBD2 covers 15 bases. Trimming removed 4 bases from V and 7 bases from J; junction bases left unmatched: 9. Germline V gene sequence: CDR1 SGHNT, CDR2 YYREEE (reference sequence). This CDR3 contains 17 residues. CDR3 region: CASSKARTSGGANEQFF. The CDR3 DNA reads TGTGCCAGCAGCAAAGCTAGGACTAGCGGGGGGGCTAATGAGCAGTTCTTC.

This clone was counted a few times. J is TRBJ1-2 and V is TRBV5-6, with 7 bases fitting TRBD1. The J segment lost 4 bases and the V segment lost 2 bases, leaving 11 bases of the junction unmatched. The length of the CDR3 is 16 residues. Germline V gene lookup returns CDR1 SGHDT and CDR2 YYEEEE. Here the CDR3 reads CASSFGGTAPFYGYTF. Written as DNA, the CDR3 is TGTGCCAGCAGCTTTGGGGGGACAGCTCCATTCTATGGCTACACCTTC.

This clone came up once. The chain carries TRBV15 and TRBJ1-6; no clear D gene. The CDR3 sequence is 16 residues long. Trimming took off 0 bases at V and 10 bases at J, with 16 bases between the two ends. Germline V gives CDR1 LNHNV, CDR2 YYDKDF (reference sequence). CDR3 in amino acids: CATSRDSPVVFSPLHF. DNA of the CDR3: TGTGCCACCAGCAGAGATAGTCCGGTTGTGTTCTCACCCCTCCACTTT.

This sequence joins TRBV5-5 and TRBJ1-6; weak D call: TRBD1 (5 bases). Germline V gene lookup returns CDR1 SGHKS and CDR2 YYEKEE (reference sequence). This CDR3 is built from 16 residues. The ends were cut back, 4 bases at V and 7 bases at J, with 18 bases in the middle. As DNA, the CDR3 is TGTGCCAGCAGCGTCACTTTCGACAGAACAAATTCACCCCTCCACTTT. Its protein product is CASSVTFDRTNSPLHF.

The chain recombines TRBV4-1 with TRBJ1-2; D unresolved. Germline V lookup: CDR1 MGHRA, CDR2 YSYEKL. Trimming removed 4 bases from V and 2 bases from J, with 17 bases in between. The CDR3 sequence is 16 residues long. The CDR3 reads CASSPPSGRRNYGYTF. CDR3 DNA sequence: TGCGCCAGCAGCCCTCCAAGCGGCAGGCGCAACTATGGCTACACCTTC.

The chain employs TRBV5-6 and TRBJ2-7; possibly TRBD1 for D (6 bases). V was clipped by 5 bases and J by 0 bases, with 18 bases between them. Looked up from germline, CDR1 is SGHDT and CDR2 is YYEEEE. The CDR3 contains 16 residues. The CDR3 DNA is TGTGCCAGCAGAATTGCCCCAGGGGCAAGCTCCTACGAGCAGTACTTC. Its translation is CASRIAPGASSYEQYF.

The chain carries TRBV7-9 and TRBJ1-2, with TRBD1 matching over 10 bases. From germline, CDR1 is SEHNR and CDR2 FQNEAQ (reference sequence). V was pared by 4 bases and J by 8 bases, with 10 bases of the junction left unmatched. The CDR3 extends over 15 amino acids. CDR3 in DNA: TGTGCCAGCAGCTCCGAGGGACAGGGGAAGGTCGGCTACACCTTC. As protein: CASSSEGQGKVGYTF.

V usage is TRBV25-1 and J usage is TRBJ2-3, with 8 nucleotides matching TRBD1. V gave up 4 bases and J gave up 0 bases; unmatched junction bases: 6. The CDR3 length is 16 residues. Germline V lookup: CDR1 MGHDK, CDR2 SYGVNS. CDR3 sequence reads: CASSGTGITSTDTQYF. The CDR3 coding sequence is TGTGCCAGCAGTGGGACAGGGATTACTAGCACAGATACGCAGTATTTT.

The chain recombines TRBV10-2 with TRBJ2-3; 7 bases fit TRBD1. The germline V gene has CDR1 WSHSY and CDR2 SAAADI. The CDR3 is made up of 16 amino acids. The junction had 8 bases not matched to a gene; V was cut back by 3 bases and J by 2 bases. The CDR3 DNA sequence: TGCGCCAGCAGTGAAGGCCGGGACAGAAACACAGATACGCAGTATTTT. As protein: CASSEGRDRNTDTQYF.

This chain connects TRBV10-3 to TRBJ1-4; D ambiguous. V was cut by 10 bases and J by 12 bases, with 21 bases left in between. This CDR3 is 13 amino acids long. CDR1 and CDR2 (germline): ENHRY, SYGVKD. The CDR3 spells CATSRAPGEELFF. The DNA for the CDR3 is TGTGCCACCTCACGGGCCCCCGGGGAGGAACTGTTTTTT.

Regarding this clone: The same CDR3 can be traced to other DNA sequences in this sample. The chain joins TRBV2 to TRBJ2-5; 8 positions agree with TRBD1. Losses at the gene ends were 5 bases for V and 4 bases for J; bases not matched to a gene: 9. Germline V gene sequence: CDR1 SNHLY, CDR2 FYNNEI. This CDR3 contains 15 residues. CDR3: CASSPDRGRGETQYF. In DNA, the CDR3 is TGTGCCAGCAGTCCCGACAGGGGCCGGGGAGAGACCCAGTACTTC. The full variable domain, in which reference TRBV2 and TRBJ2-5 provide the parts outside the CDR3, is EPEVTQTPSHQVTQMGQEVILRCVPISNHLYFYWYRQILGQKVEFLVSFYNNEISEKSEIFDDQFSVERPDGSNFTLKIRSTKLEDSAMYFCASSPDRGRGETQYFGPGTRLLVL.

The chain has TRBV30 and TRBJ1-3; 7 bases are shared with TRBD1. Germline CDR1 and CDR2: GTSNPN and SVGIG (reference sequence). J was trimmed by 1 base and V by 7 bases; bases with no gene match: 10. This CDR3 contains 15 residues. The DNA of the CDR3 is TGTGCCTCCGGACCGGGACAGTTTTCTGGAAACACCATATATTTT. As protein: CASGPGQFSGNTIYF.

This clone occurred once. The rearrangement uses TRBV6-4 and TRBJ2-3, with D maybe TRBD1 (5 bases). Germline V gene data show CDR1 as MRHNA and CDR2 as SNTAGT. The CDR3 runs 13 residues. The germline V and J ends were trimmed by 3 bases and 1 base, with 5 bases remaining between them. CDR3 coding DNA: TGTGCCAGCAGTGAAGGGGGCACAGATACGCAGTATTTT. This gives the protein CASSEGGTDTQYF.

This clone has only a few counts. J is TRBJ2-7 and V is TRBV10-1, with no clear D. Germline assignment: CDR1 WNHNN and CDR2 SYGVQD (reference sequence). V was cut by 8 bases and J by 4 bases, with 6 bases left in between. The CDR3 is 10 residues long. The CDR3: CASQRYEQYF. In nucleotides, the CDR3 is TGCGCCAGCCAGAGGTACGAGCAGTACTTC.